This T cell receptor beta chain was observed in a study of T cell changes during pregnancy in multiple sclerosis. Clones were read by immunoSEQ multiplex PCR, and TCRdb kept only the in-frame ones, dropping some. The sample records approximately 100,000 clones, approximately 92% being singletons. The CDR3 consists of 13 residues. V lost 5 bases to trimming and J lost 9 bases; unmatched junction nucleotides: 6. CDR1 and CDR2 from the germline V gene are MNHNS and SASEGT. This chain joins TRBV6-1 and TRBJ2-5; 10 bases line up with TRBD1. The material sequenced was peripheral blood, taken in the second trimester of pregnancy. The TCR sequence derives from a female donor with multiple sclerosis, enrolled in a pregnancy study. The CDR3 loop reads CASSRTGGDPQYF. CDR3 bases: TGTGCCAGCAGTAGGACAGGGGGGGATCCCCAGTACTTC.